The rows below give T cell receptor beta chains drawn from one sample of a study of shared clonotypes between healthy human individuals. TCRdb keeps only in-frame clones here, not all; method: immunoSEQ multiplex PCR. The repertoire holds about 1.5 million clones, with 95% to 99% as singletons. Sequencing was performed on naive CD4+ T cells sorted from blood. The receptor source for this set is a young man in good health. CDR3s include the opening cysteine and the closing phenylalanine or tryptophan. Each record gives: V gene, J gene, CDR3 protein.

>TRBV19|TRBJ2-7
CASSSSVAREAGYEQYF
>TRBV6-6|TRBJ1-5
CASSPFADQPQHF
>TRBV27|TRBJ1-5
CASSLSGEQPQHF
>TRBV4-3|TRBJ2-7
CASSQDFVAGVHREQYF
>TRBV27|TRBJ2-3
CASSTYLSGIGKVTQYF
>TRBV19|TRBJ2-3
CASSGRDRGPDTQYF
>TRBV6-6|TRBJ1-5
CAGMGDRGNQPQHF
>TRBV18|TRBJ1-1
CASSPLEGRDTEAFF
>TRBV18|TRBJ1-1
CASSPKTGDTEAFF
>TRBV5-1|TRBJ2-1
CASSPGQSSYNEQFF
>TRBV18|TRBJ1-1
CASSPKTSNTEAFF
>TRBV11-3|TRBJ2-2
CASSQQHGPGELFF
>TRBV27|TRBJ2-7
CATHGGAGLPYEQYF
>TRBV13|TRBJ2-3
CASSFADTDTQYF
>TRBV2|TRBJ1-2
CASSEEGTSGYTF
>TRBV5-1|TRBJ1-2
CASSGEQPRGYTF
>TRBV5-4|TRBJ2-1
CASSSPGLAANEQFF
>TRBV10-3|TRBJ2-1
CAISEPPHEQFF
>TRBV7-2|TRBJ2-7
CASSLVSRTEARSGEQYF
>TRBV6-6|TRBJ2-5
CASSYWGEGIETQYF
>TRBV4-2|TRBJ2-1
CASSLRGVRAGGSEYNEQFF
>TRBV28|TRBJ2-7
CATKAGGGQAYEQYF
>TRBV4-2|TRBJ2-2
CASSLRGSGSSGELFF
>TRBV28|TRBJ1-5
CASRVAGRSNQPQHF
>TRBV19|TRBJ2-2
CASTAPPANTGELFF
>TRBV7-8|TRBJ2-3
CASSFLSWADTQYF
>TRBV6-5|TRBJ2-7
CASSYRSRNSYEQYF
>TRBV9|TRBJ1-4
CASSVGHRGFVELFF
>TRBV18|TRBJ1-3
CASSPPGGTSGNTIYF
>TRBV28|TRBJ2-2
CASSLLGPGELFF
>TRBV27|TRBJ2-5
CASSLSGHTEETQYF
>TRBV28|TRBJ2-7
CASSPTTGLAGGINHEQYF
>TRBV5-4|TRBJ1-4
CASSVDQVSLKLFF
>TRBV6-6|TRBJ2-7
CASSRGKDPYEQYF
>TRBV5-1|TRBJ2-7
CASSSIIGDYYEQYF
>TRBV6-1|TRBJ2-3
CASRSSGRTDTQYF
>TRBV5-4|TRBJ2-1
CASSSGQNNEQFF
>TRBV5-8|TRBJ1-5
CASSLSWGFNQPQHF
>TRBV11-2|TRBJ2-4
CASSSHGTGRNIQYF
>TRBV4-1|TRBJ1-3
CASSHNPTLNSGNTIYF
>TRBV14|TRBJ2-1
CASSLDWNEQFF